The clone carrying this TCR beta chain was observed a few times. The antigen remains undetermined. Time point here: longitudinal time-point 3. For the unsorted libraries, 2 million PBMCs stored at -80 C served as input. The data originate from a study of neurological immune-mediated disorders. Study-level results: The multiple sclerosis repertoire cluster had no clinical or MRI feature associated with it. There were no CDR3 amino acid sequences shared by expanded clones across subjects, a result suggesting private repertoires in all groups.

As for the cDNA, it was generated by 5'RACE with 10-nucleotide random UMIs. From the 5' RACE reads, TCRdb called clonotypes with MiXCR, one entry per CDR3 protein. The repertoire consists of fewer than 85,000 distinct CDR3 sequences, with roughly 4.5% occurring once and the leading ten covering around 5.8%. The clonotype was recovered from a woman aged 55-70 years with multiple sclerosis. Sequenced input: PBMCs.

This CDR3 reads CASSPLDGATNEKLFF. The CDR3 nucleotides are TGTGCCAGCTCACCACTAGACGGAGCAACTAATGAAAAACTGTTTTTT. V and J are TRBV18 and TRBJ1-4; D gene ambiguous. The CDR3 covers 16 residues. V lost 1 base to trimming and J lost 0 bases, with 9 bases between them. Germline V gives CDR1 KGHSH, CDR2 LQKENI.